This T cell receptor (beta chain) was obtained from a study of beta chain features in type 1 diabetes. As concerns this clone: Its antigen remains unknown.

Sequencing targeted expressed TCRB transcripts, as all isolated RNA had been reverse transcribed. Clones were read by immunoSEQ multiplex PCR, and TCRdb kept only the in-frame ones, dropping some. The sample has about 180,000 clones, about 12% seen once. Every single donor gave one heparinised blood draw, and these averaged about 116 mL. Sorted populations all had greater than 95% purity. Study-level results: Insertions were fewer and deletions more numerous at VDJ junctions in type 1 diabetes patients.

This clonotype originated in a woman aged 18-29 years in good health. The sequenced sample consisted of central memory CD4+ T cells from blood.

The CDR3 DNA reads TGTGCCAGCAGCTCCCAGACAGGGGGCAATGAGCAGTTCTTC. Encoded protein: CASSSQTGGNEQFF. The genes are TRBV7-2 and TRBJ2-1, with 9 bases aligning to TRBD1. There are 14 residues in the CDR3. J gave up 6 bases and V 4 bases, and 4 bases lay outside the gene matches. The V gene's germline CDR1 is SGHTA and CDR2 FQGNSA. Full variable domain (remainder filled in from reference TRBV7-2 and TRBJ2-1): GAGVSQSPSNKVTEKGKDVELRCDPISGHTALYWYRQSLGQGLEFLIYFQGNSAPDKSGLPSDRFSAERTGGSVSTLTIQRTQQEDSAVYLCASSSQTGGNEQFFGPGTRLTVL.